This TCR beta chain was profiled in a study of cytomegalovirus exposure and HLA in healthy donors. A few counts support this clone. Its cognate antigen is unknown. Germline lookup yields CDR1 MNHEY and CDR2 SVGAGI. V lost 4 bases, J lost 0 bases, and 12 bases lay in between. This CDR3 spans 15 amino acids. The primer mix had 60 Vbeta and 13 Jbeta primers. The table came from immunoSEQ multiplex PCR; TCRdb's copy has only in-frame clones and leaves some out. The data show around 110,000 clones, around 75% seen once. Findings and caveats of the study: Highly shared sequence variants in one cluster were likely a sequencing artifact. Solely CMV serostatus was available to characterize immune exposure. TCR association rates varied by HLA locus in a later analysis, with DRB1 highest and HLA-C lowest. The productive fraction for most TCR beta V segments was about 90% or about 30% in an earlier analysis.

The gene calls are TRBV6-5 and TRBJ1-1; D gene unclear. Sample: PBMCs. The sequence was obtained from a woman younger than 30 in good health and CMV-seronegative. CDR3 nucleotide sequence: TGTGCCAGCAGTTTAGCTTCGGGGATGAACACTGAAGCTTTCTTT. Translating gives CASSLASGMNTEAFF.